Sequencing of this T cell receptor (beta chain) was carried out in a study of identical twins. V was clipped by 2 bases and J by 0 bases; unmatched bases: 6. The CDR3 consists of 16 residues. This clonotype was counted many times. In TCRdb, the 5' RACE reads were re-called with MiXCR into one record per CDR3 protein. The table lists a few hundred thousand distinct CDR3 sequences, about 8.3% of them singletons. These same data were also listed under a study on yellow fever vaccine responses in identical twins. From that report: Convergence reportedly seemed to mark part of the twins' vaccine T cell response, with personalization marking the rest.

This rearrangement joins TRBV12-3 or TRBV12-4 to TRBJ2-7, with TRBD1 matching 8 bases. The specimen was CD8+ T cells sorted from blood. The source of this sequence is a woman between 18 and 29 years old in good health. The CDR3 protein is CASSLLGQEISYEQYF. The CDR3 region has the DNA TGTGCCAGCAGTTTACTGGGACAGGAGATCTCCTACGAGCAGTACTTC.